One sample yielded the 32 T cell receptor beta chains listed below, sequenced in a study of blood T cell repertoires in COVID-19 (dated by TCRdb to the early 2020s). Libraries were prepared through the immunoSEQ multiplex PCR assay. TCRdb took this table from immuneACCESS and kept in-frame rearrangements with V and J called. Such tables lack part of the clones; where checked against another copy, unresolved V genes explain under half of the gap, and the rest is unexplained. This sample holds about 49,000 clones; over 65% were observed only once. 10% to 15% of the sample is held by the ten biggest clonotypes. Sequenced material: peripheral blood. The receptors come from a human donor in a cohort sampled during active COVID-19.

This clone showed up just a few times. The rearrangement uses TRBV10-3 and TRBJ1-2, with TRBD1 identical over 11 bases. CDR3 length: 15 amino acids. Germline CDR1 ENHRY, CDR2 SYGVKD. Trimming at V came to 3 bases and at J to 4 bases, leaving 4 bases not matched to a gene. CDR3 coding DNA: TGTGCCATCAGTGATCGGGACAGGGGGGCCTATGGCTACACCTTC. This gives the protein CAISDRDRGAYGYTF.

This clone appeared once. This chain links TRBV24-1 with TRBJ2-7; 7 bases are a match to TRBD1. With 9 bases clipped from V and 0 bases from J, the junction kept 4 bases outside the gene matches. The V gene's germline CDR1 is KGHDR and CDR2 SFDVKD. The CDR3 spans 13 residues. The CDR3: CATADRSSYEQYF. The CDR3 DNA reads as TGTGCCACCGCGGACAGGAGCTCCTACGAGCAGTACTTC.

In this sample, this clone turned up once. The chain combines TRBV5-1 with TRBJ2-7; 10 nucleotides match TRBD1. Looked up from germline, CDR1 is SGHRS and CDR2 is YFSETQ. The V gene end was trimmed by 0 bases and the J gene end by 0 bases; junction bases not matched to a gene: 6. This CDR3 has 17 amino acids. The CDR3 spells CASSLEGTGAGSYEQYF. In DNA, the CDR3 is TGCGCCAGCAGCTTGGAAGGGACAGGGGCGGGCTCCTACGAGCAGTACTTC.

The table lists this clone with a count of one. The chain uses TRBV7-2 and TRBJ2-3; TRBD1 is a possible D gene (5 bases). This CDR3 is 13 amino acids long. Germline V gene data show CDR1 as SGHTA and CDR2 as FQGNSA. With 5 bases removed from V and 6 bases from J, the gap between germline ends came to 12 bases. The CDR3 here is CASSPDPGDTQYF. The CDR3 DNA is TGTGCCAGCAGCCCGGACCCAGGGGATACGCAGTATTTT.

The V and J genes are TRBV11-2 and TRBJ2-7; 10 nucleotides match TRBD2. The CDR3 sequence is 16 residues long. V was clipped by 1 base and J by 2 bases; unmatched bases: 5. Looked up from germline, CDR1 is SGHAT and CDR2 is FQNNGV. CDR3 loop: CASSLVLAGTTYEQYF. In nucleotides, the CDR3 is TGTGCCAGCAGCTTAGTACTAGCGGGGACCACCTACGAGCAGTACTTC.

This rearrangement joins TRBV6-5 to TRBJ1-6, with 7 bases that match TRBD1. Trimming cost V 9 bases and J 9 bases; bases outside gene matches: 8. The CDR3 is 13 residues long. From germline, CDR1 is MNHEY and CDR2 SVGAGI. The CDR3 bases are TGTGCCAGTCACAGGGGAGAGCGTTCACCCCTCCACTTT. This sequence encodes CASHRGERSPLHF.

This rearrangement joins TRBV7-9 to TRBJ2-7; perhaps TRBD1 as D (6 bases). V lost 1 base to trimming and J lost 6 bases, with 10 bases between them. Germline CDR1 and CDR2: SEHNR and FQNEAQ (reference sequence). The CDR3 sequence is 13 residues long. CDR3 nucleotide sequence: TGTGCCAGCAGCTTAGGTGGGGGCTCCGAGCAGTACTTC. Translated, it gives CASSLGGGSEQYF.

The rearrangement links TRBV28 to TRBJ1-3; 8 bases fit TRBD1. CDR3 length: 15 residues. The germline gives CDR1 MDHEN, CDR2 SYDVKM. J gave up 3 bases and V 2 bases, and 3 bases lay outside the gene matches. The CDR3 is CASSLRQGFGNTIYF. The DNA of the CDR3 is TGTGCCAGCAGTTTACGACAGGGGTTTGGAAACACCATATATTTT. Filled out from reference TRBV28 and TRBJ1-3, the complete variable domain reads DVKVTQSSRYLVKRTGEKVFLECVQDMDHENMFWYRQDPGLGLRLIYFSYDVKMKEKGDIPEGYSVSREKKERFSLILESASTNQTSMYLCASSLRQGFGNTIYFGEGSWLTVV.

The chain employs TRBV4-1 and TRBJ1-2; 7 bases fit TRBD1. Germline-derived CDR1 and CDR2 are MGHRA and YSYEKL. CDR3 length: 17 residues. J gave up 3 bases and V 0 bases, and 10 bases lay outside the gene matches. In DNA, the CDR3 is TGCGCCAGCAGCCAAGACTCACTTGTCGACAGGGACTATGGCTACACCTTC. It translates to CASSQDSLVDRDYGYTF.

This chain joins TRBV7-7 and TRBJ2-7; 8 bases agree with TRBD1. Germline trimming cut 1 base from V and 2 bases from J; bases unmatched to any gene: 7. This CDR3 region has 16 residues. Germline lookup yields CDR1 SSHAT and CDR2 FNYEAQ (reference sequence). The CDR3: CASSLGAGTGPYEQYF. CDR3 DNA: TGTGCCAGCAGCTTAGGGGCCGGGACAGGACCCTACGAGCAGTACTTC. Full variable domain (missing parts from reference TRBV7-7 and TRBJ2-7): GAGVSQSPRYKVTKRGQDVTLRCDPISSHATLYWYQQALGQGPEFLTYFNYEAQPDKSGLPSDRFSAERPEGSISTLTIQRTEQRDSAMYRCASSLGAGTGPYEQYFGPGTRLTVT.

The chain links TRBV10-1 to TRBJ2-7, with 7 bases that match TRBD2. CDR1 and CDR2 from the germline V gene are WNHNN and SYGVQD (reference sequence). This CDR3 contains 12 residues. V lost 9 bases to trimming and J lost 0 bases; unmatched junction nucleotides: 2. The DNA of the CDR3 is TGCGCCAGTGGGACTACCTCCTACGAGCAGTACTTC. Its translation is CASGTTSYEQYF.

The V and J genes are TRBV7-2 and TRBJ2-5, with 7 bases lining up with TRBD2. Unmatched junction bases numbered 6, after V lost 0 bases and J lost 2 bases. Germline V gene lookup returns CDR1 SGHTA and CDR2 FQGNSA. This CDR3 has 16 amino acids. In nucleotides, the CDR3 is TGTGCCAGCAGCTTAGCGCAGCGGGGAGAACAAGAGACCCAGTACTTC. Residues: CASSLAQRGEQETQYF.

The chain has TRBV5-4 and TRBJ2-2; tentatively, D is TRBD2 (6 bases). The V end was cut by 4 bases, the J end by 4 bases, with 17 bases between. This CDR3 region has 16 residues. Germline V gene sequence: CDR1 SGHNT, CDR2 YYREEE (reference sequence). CDR3 nucleotide sequence: TGTGCCAGCAGCGCCTCGCGGGGTCGGGGCACCGGGGAGCTGTTTTTT. Translating it yields CASSASRGRGTGELFF.

The rearrangement uses TRBV19 and TRBJ1-2, with D unclear. The CDR3 covers 14 residues. V was trimmed by 0 bases and J by 3 bases, leaving 8 bases between them. The germline V gene has CDR1 LNHDA and CDR2 SQIVND (reference sequence). The CDR3 bases are TGTGCCAGTAGTATAGAGGGCCCGGACTATGGCTACACCTTC. Protein: CASSIEGPDYGYTF. Looking up the rest from reference TRBV19 and TRBJ1-2 gives the full variable domain: DGGITQSPKYLFRKEGQNVTLSCEQNLNHDAMYWYRQDPGQGLRLIYYSQIVNDFQKGDIAEGYSVSREKKESFPLTVTSAQKNPTAFYLCASSIEGPDYGYTFGSGTRLTVV.

V is TRBV4-1 and J is TRBJ2-7, with 8 nucleotides matching TRBD1. The ends lost 3 bases at V and 0 bases at J; junction bases unmatched: 4. CDR3 length: 15 amino acids. The germline gives CDR1 MGHRA, CDR2 YSYEKL. The CDR3, as DNA: TGCGCCAGCAGCCACGACAGGGGATTCTCCTACGAGCAGTACTTC. Protein sequence: CASSHDRGFSYEQYF.

The rearrangement links TRBV4-2 to TRBJ2-4, with D possibly being TRBD2 (7 bases). CDR1 LGHNA and CDR2 YNFKEQ come from the germline V gene. With 3 bases removed from V and 7 bases from J, the gap between germline ends came to 19 bases. The CDR3 runs to 16 residues. The CDR3 sequence is CASSQPRARGANIQYF. In DNA form, the CDR3 reads TGTGCCAGCAGCCAGCCAAGGGCCCGGGGGGCGAACATTCAGTACTTC.

The J gene is TRBJ1-6, the V gene TRBV15; 10 bases map to TRBD1. This CDR3 comprises 16 residues. In germline, CDR1 is LNHNV, CDR2 YYDKDF (reference sequence). V shed 2 bases and J 8 bases; nucleotides not matched to a gene: 6. DNA for the CDR3: TGTGCCACCAGCAGAACGTGGGACAGGGGAGATTCACCCCTCCACTTT. Protein sequence: CATSRTWDRGDSPLHF.

For the CDR3, the DNA is TGTGCCAGCAGCTCCGTCCGGGGGTCCAATGAAAAACTGTTTTTT. Protein product: CASSSVRGSNEKLFF. The V and J genes are TRBV7-2 and TRBJ1-4; the D gene is possibly TRBD1 (5 bases). The CDR3 runs 15 residues. Between the trimmed V and J ends, which lost 4 bases and 5 bases, there was a span of 14 bases. The germline CDR1 and CDR2 sequences are SGHTA and FQGNSA.

This sequence joins TRBV4-3 and TRBJ2-2, with 8 bases that match TRBD1. Looked up from germline, CDR1 is LGHNA and CDR2 is YSLEER. This CDR3 is built from 19 residues. Trimming removed 4 bases from V and 6 bases from J; junction bases left unmatched: 19. Here the CDR3 reads CASSPQRVEGTGLPGELFF. The DNA for the CDR3 is TGCGCCAGCAGCCCCCAAAGGGTTGAGGGGACAGGTCTCCCCGGGGAGCTGTTTTTT.

The CDR3 is CASSFTGRLFF. The CDR3 nucleotides are TGTGCCAGCAGTTTCACAGGAAGACTGTTTTTT. This rearrangement joins TRBV28 to TRBJ1-4, with D possibly matching TRBD1 (5 bases). V lost 3 bases, J lost 13 bases, and 9 bases lay in between. This CDR3 is built from 11 residues. Germline V gives CDR1 MDHEN, CDR2 SYDVKM.

The chain is built from TRBV7-2 and TRBJ2-5; 13 bases are a match to TRBD2. Germline V gene data show CDR1 as SGHTA and CDR2 as FQGNSA. The CDR3 spans 16 residues. J lost 4 bases, V lost 5 bases, and 7 bases had no gene match. The CDR3 here is CASSPPTSGGLETQYF. The CDR3 DNA sequence: TGTGCCAGCAGCCCACCGACTAGCGGGGGGTTAGAGACCCAGTACTTC.

The chain employs TRBV6-1 and TRBJ2-3; D is perhaps TRBD2 (6 bases). V was shortened by 4 bases and J by 6 bases, with 20 bases between the two germline ends. The CDR3 loop spans 16 amino acids. Looked up from germline, CDR1 is MNHNS and CDR2 is SASEGT. The CDR3 region has the DNA TGTGCCAGCAGTGGCCTCCGGGACTCTTTCACGGATACGCAGTATTTT. Its protein product is CASSGLRDSFTDTQYF.

This chain connects TRBV2 to TRBJ2-3; 7 nucleotides line up with TRBD2. CDR1 SNHLY and CDR2 FYNNEI come from the germline V gene. The CDR3 is made up of 17 amino acids. After removal of 6 bases from V and 0 bases from J, the junction contained 12 bases not matched to a gene. The DNA for the CDR3 is TGTGCCAGCAGCAAAGACGGGGGGTCGACTAGCACAGATACGCAGTATTTT. It encodes CASSKDGGSTSTDTQYF.

To note about this clone: In the same sample, other DNA sequences code for this CDR3. CDR3 sequence (DNA): TGTGCCAGCAGCTTGGGACAGGGCCGCCACGAGCAGTACTTC. It translates to CASSLGQGRHEQYF. The chain employs TRBV7-9 and TRBJ2-7; 9 nucleotides align to TRBD1. Trimming cost V 3 bases and J 5 bases; bases outside gene matches: 5. The CDR3 has 14 amino acids. Germline V gives CDR1 SEHNR, CDR2 FQNEAQ (reference sequence).

This chain uses TRBV5-1 with TRBJ1-3; 7 bases line up with TRBD1. CDR1 and CDR2 (germline): SGHRS, YFSETQ. V lost 7 bases, J lost 1 base, and 5 bases stayed unmatched. This CDR3 has 14 amino acids. CDR3 region: CASQQGSSGNTIYF. CDR3 DNA sequence: TGCGCCAGCCAACAGGGGAGTTCTGGAAACACCATATATTTT.

The genes are TRBV4-3 and TRBJ2-7; the match to TRBD2 covers 11 bases. Germline CDR1 is LGHNA and CDR2 is YSLEER. The ends lost 0 bases at V and 4 bases at J; junction bases unmatched: 5. The CDR3 consists of 16 residues. Here the CDR3 DNA reads TGCGCCAGCAGCCAAGATGCTACTAGCGGGGGATACGAGCAGTACTTC. Its translation: CASSQDATSGGYEQYF.

V is TRBV24-1 and J is TRBJ1-1; D remains ambiguous. CDR1 KGHDR and CDR2 SFDVKD come from the germline V gene. The CDR3 extends over 12 amino acids. Trimming left V 3 bases short and J 5 bases short, with 6 bases between. The DNA of the CDR3 is TGTGCCACCAGTGATCCCGGGACTGAAGCTTTCTTT. It yields the protein CATSDPGTEAFF.

The V and J genes are TRBV30 and TRBJ1-1, with TRBD1 matching 7 bases. From germline, CDR1 is GTSNPN and CDR2 SVGIG (reference sequence). After removal of 7 bases from V and 2 bases from J, the junction contained 13 bases not matched to a gene. The CDR3 length is 15 residues. The CDR3 DNA follows: TGTGCCTACCACTTGCTCCGGGACAGAAACACTGAAGCTTTCTTT. Protein: CAYHLLRDRNTEAFF. Variable domain in full (rest from reference TRBV30 and TRBJ1-1): SQTIHQWPATLVQPVGSPLSLECTVEGTSNPNLYWYRQAAGRGLQLLFYSVGIGQISSEVPQNLSASRPQDRQFILSSKKLLLSDSGFYLCAYHLLRDRNTEAFFGQGTRLTVV.

The chain links TRBV3-1 (or the pseudogene TRBV3-2) to TRBJ2-2; 9 bases fit TRBD1. V was pared by 5 bases and J by 0 bases, with 1 base of the junction left unmatched. The germline V gene has CDR1 LGHDT and CDR2 YNNKEL (reference sequence). The CDR3 is made up of 15 amino acids. This chain's CDR3 is CASSDRGSNTGELFF. The CDR3 nucleotides are TGTGCCAGCAGCGACAGGGGGTCGAACACCGGGGAGCTGTTTTTT.

The rearrangement uses TRBV3-1 (or the pseudogene TRBV3-2) and TRBJ2-5; no reliable D call. The CDR3 loop spans 15 amino acids. V was cut by 2 bases and J by 2 bases, with 12 bases left in between. CDR1 is LGHDT, CDR2 YNNKEL, per germline (reference sequence). The CDR3 protein is CASSQLRALQETQYF. Here the CDR3 DNA reads TGTGCCAGCAGCCAATTGAGAGCGTTGCAAGAGACCCAGTACTTC.

The CDR3 reads CASSLQGGTEETQYF. As DNA, the CDR3 is TGCGCCAGCAGCTTACAGGGGGGGACGGAGGAGACCCAGTACTTC. This chain joins TRBV5-1 and TRBJ2-5; D is perhaps TRBD1 (8 bases). The CDR3 runs to 15 residues. V was cut by 2 bases and J by 5 bases, with 16 bases left in between. Germline CDR1 reads SGHRS; CDR2 reads YFSETQ.

The rearrangement links TRBV6-7 to TRBJ2-1, with TRBD2 matching 13 bases. TRBV6-7 is an open reading frame, and its role is uncertain. V was pared by 2 bases and J by 1 base, with 8 bases of the junction left unmatched. This CDR3 has 19 amino acids. In DNA, the CDR3 is TGTGCCAGCAGTTACACGGGGACTAGCGGGGTGGCTTCCTACAATGAGCAGTTCTTC. This gives the protein CASSYTGTSGVASYNEQFF.